This T cell receptor (beta chain) comes out of a study of blood T cell repertoires in COVID-19. Study summary: The United States, Italy and Spain were the sources of the acute and convalescent COVID-19 samples.

Authors' processing steps: Counts of nucleated cells, estimated from reference gene primer amplification, were obtained. This table comes from immunoSEQ multiplex PCR, and its TCRdb copy is limited to in-frame clones, with some not included. The DNA was the basis for D and trimming; V, J and clone size are from that table. The sample has over 100,000 clones, around 85% seen once. The sequenced material came from peripheral blood. This TCR was recovered from a woman older than 75 with active or convalescent COVID-19.

The CDR3 nucleotides read TGCGCCAGCAGCTCTCCGGGACAGGGCGAATACGAGCAGTACTTC. Amino acid sequence: CASSSPGQGEYEQYF. The chain joins TRBV5-1 to TRBJ2-7; 9 bases match TRBD1. The CDR3 totals 15 residues. The junction had 8 bases not matched to a gene; V was cut back by 3 bases and J by 4 bases. CDR1 and CDR2 from the germline V gene are SGHRS and YFSETQ.